One sample yielded the 30 T cell receptor beta chains listed below, sequenced in a study of T cells in tuberculosis. After thawing and overnight rest, PBMC were stained with GMM-loaded CD1B tetramer, viability dye and anti-CD3 for sorting. CD1B tetramers were loaded with Rhodococcus equi-derived C32 glucose monomycolate. TCRdb keeps only in-frame clones here, not all; method: immunoSEQ multiplex PCR. The table shows about 59,000 clones, with 81% occurring only once. Sample: CD1b-GMM tetramer-negative cells sorted from PBMCs. The source is an adult woman with latent tuberculosis.

CDR3 nucleotides: TGTGCCAGCAGCTTAGGGACTAGCGGGGGACAGCAAACGCAGTATTTT. It encodes CASSLGTSGGQQTQYF. The V call is TRBV7-2, the J call TRBJ2-3, with TRBD2 identical over 13 bases. V trimming: 1 base; J trimming: 9 bases; junction bases outside the gene matches: 7. The CDR3 runs 16 residues. Germline V gives CDR1 SGHTA, CDR2 FQGNSA.

This clone has just one count. The chain couples TRBV28 to TRBJ1-5, with TRBD1 identical over 7 bases. CDR1 and CDR2 from the germline V gene are MDHEN and SYDVKM. CDR3 length: 17 residues. The junction had 13 bases not matched to a gene; V was cut back by 5 bases and J by 3 bases. CDR3 sequence: CASSPKPGTVPNQPQHF. The CDR3 nucleotides read TGTGCCAGCAGTCCAAAACCCGGGACAGTCCCCAATCAGCCCCAGCATTTT.

V and J are TRBV4-3 and TRBJ1-2; D perhaps matches TRBD1 (6 bases). The ends were cut back, 1 base at V and 3 bases at J, with 9 bases in the middle. CDR3 size: 14 residues. Germline values: CDR1 LGHNA, CDR2 YSLEER. The CDR3 reads CASSQVHRDYGYTF. In DNA form, the CDR3 reads TGCGCCAGCAGCCAAGTTCACAGGGACTATGGCTACACCTTC.

To note about this clone: One junction end disagrees with the germline gene, perhaps due to a read error. The chain links TRBV16 to TRBJ1-5, with 9 bases matching TRBD1. The CDR3 contains 18 residues. Germline V gene lookup returns CDR1 KGHSY and CDR2 FQNENV. This CDR3 reads CVSSPSRDRAQGNQPQHF. In DNA form, the CDR3 reads TGTGTCAGCAGCCCGTCCCGGGACAGGGCCCAGGGGAATCAGCCCCAGCATTTT. Looking up the rest from reference TRBV16 and TRBJ1-5 gives the full variable domain: GEEVAQTPKHLVRGEGQKAKLYCAPIKGHSYVFWYQQVLKNEFKFLISFQNENVFDETGMPKERFSAKCLPNSPCSLEIQATKLEDSAVYFCVSSPSRDRAQGNQPQHFGDGTRLSIL.

The V and J genes are TRBV11-2 and TRBJ1-1, with unresolved D. There are 14 residues in the CDR3. The V gene lost 7 bases and the J gene lost 6 bases, with 18 bases spanning the gap. From germline, CDR1 is SGHAT and CDR2 FQNNGV. The CDR3 DNA follows: TGTGCCAGCACCTACGACTCGGGGAGGGCTGAAGCTTTCTTT. Its translation is CASTYDSGRAEAFF.

This chain uses TRBV10-2 with TRBJ1-2; D is perhaps TRBD1 (6 bases). Trimming stripped 2 bases from V and 8 bases from J, with 12 bases between. There are 13 residues in the CDR3. CDR1 and CDR2 (germline): WSHSY, SAAADI. Here the CDR3 DNA reads TGCGCCAGCAGTGAGGATTGGGGGCGAGGCTACACCTTC. As protein: CASSEDWGRGYTF.

The chain uses TRBV5-1 and TRBJ2-1; 14 positions agree with TRBD2. Looked up from germline, CDR1 is SGHRS and CDR2 is YFSETQ. Germline trimming cut 4 bases from V and 10 bases from J; bases unmatched to any gene: 10. CDR3 length: 16 residues. The CDR3 loop is CASSPGGLAGDGEQFF. The CDR3 DNA sequence: TGCGCCAGCAGCCCGGGGGGACTAGCGGGAGACGGGGAGCAGTTCTTC.

The chain links TRBV7-2 to TRBJ2-3; D is uncertain. This CDR3 contains 13 residues. V lost 5 bases and J lost 6, with 12 bases in between. Germline V gene lookup returns CDR1 SGHTA and CDR2 FQGNSA. CDR3 in DNA: TGTGCCAGCAGCACTATGACCTTCGATACGCAGTATTTT. This gives the protein CASSTMTFDTQYF.

This chain uses TRBV7-2 with TRBJ2-5; 12 nucleotides line up with TRBD2. The better agreement between TRBJ2-7 and the DNA end casts doubt on the J call. From germline, CDR1 is SGHTA and CDR2 FQGNSA. This CDR3 spans 13 amino acids. Here the CDR3 reads CASSGTSGYEQYF. CDR3 nucleotide sequence: TGTGCCAGCAGCGGGACTAGCGGGTACGAGCAGTACTTC.

The V and J genes are TRBV29-1 and TRBJ2-3, with a tentative D call TRBD2 (6 bases). Per germline, CDR1 SQVTM and CDR2 ANQGSEA. The CDR3 extends over 13 amino acids. Trimming left V 7 bases short and J 5 bases short, with 16 bases between. The CDR3 reads CSAGGGFEDTQYF. Here the CDR3 DNA reads TGCAGCGCCGGAGGAGGGTTCGAAGATACGCAGTATTTT.

The gene calls are TRBV18 and TRBJ1-4, with 8 bases that match TRBD1. V was clipped by 4 bases and J by 7 bases; unmatched bases: 5. Germline V CDR1 and CDR2: KGHSH, LQKENI. The CDR3 loop spans 14 amino acids. In DNA, the CDR3 is TGTGCCAGCTCACTTGGACAGGGCAGTGAAAAACTGTTTTTT. Translated: CASSLGQGSEKLFF.

The chain links TRBV7-2 to TRBJ2-5; 8 bases are shared with TRBD2. The CDR3 runs to 14 residues. V shed 5 bases, J shed 3 bases, and the junction held 5 bases outside the gene matches. Per germline, CDR1 SGHTA and CDR2 FQGNSA. The chain's CDR3 is CASSLSGMEETQYF. CDR3 sequence (DNA): TGTGCCAGCAGCCTTAGCGGGATGGAAGAGACCCAGTACTTC.

This clone is a singleton in its sample. V is TRBV7-2 and J is TRBJ2-3; 11 bases are a match to TRBD2. Germline loops: CDR1 SGHTA, CDR2 FQGNSA. This CDR3 region has 15 residues. Trimming removed 3 bases from V and 3 bases from J; junction bases left unmatched: 2. CDR3 nucleotides: TGTGCCAGCAGCTTTCTAGCGGGGGGTACAGATACGCAGTATTTT. It encodes CASSFLAGGTDTQYF.

The chain joins TRBV10-1 to TRBJ1-2; possible D gene TRBD1, 5 bases. From germline, CDR1 is WNHNN and CDR2 SYGVQD (reference sequence). The CDR3 spans 13 residues. V lost 2 bases, J lost 7 bases, and 11 bases lay in between. The CDR3 DNA sequence: TGCGCCAGCAGTGAGGGACGGAGGGGTGGCTACACCTTC. This gives the protein CASSEGRRGGYTF.

This chain uses TRBV5-6 with TRBJ1-2; D is unresolved. The CDR3 is made up of 13 amino acids. Per germline, CDR1 SGHDT and CDR2 YYEEEE. Trimming removed 2 bases at V and 1 base at J, with 6 bases between. The CDR3 nucleotides are TGTGCCAGCAGCTTACAGTATAACTATGGCTACACCTTC. Translating it yields CASSLQYNYGYTF. The whole variable domain, remainder taken from reference TRBV5-6 and TRBJ1-2, is DAGVTQSPTHLIKTRGQQVTLRCSPKSGHDTVSWYQQALGQGPQFIFQYYEEEERQRGNFPDRFSGHQFPNYSSELNVNALLLGDSALYLCASSLQYNYGYTFGSGTRLTVV.

The chain combines TRBV7-3 with TRBJ2-3; perhaps TRBD1 as D (5 bases). CDR1 is SGHTA, CDR2 FQGTGA, per germline. This CDR3 spans 13 amino acids. V dropped 8 bases and J dropped 0 bases, with 9 bases sitting between them. CDR3 loop: CASGQTSTDTQYF. The CDR3 coding sequence is TGTGCCAGCGGACAAACTAGCACAGATACGCAGTATTTT.

The rearrangement links TRBV5-1 to TRBJ2-2; 8 positions match TRBD2. V gave up 7 bases and J gave up 3 bases; unmatched junction bases: 5. Germline V lookup: CDR1 SGHRS, CDR2 YFSETQ. The CDR3 length is 14 residues. Here the CDR3 DNA reads TGCGCCAGCGATAGCGGGATTCACACCGGGGAGCTGTTTTTT. As protein: CASDSGIHTGELFF. The full variable domain, rest sourced from reference TRBV5-1 and TRBJ2-2, is KAGVTQTPRYLIKTRGQQVTLSCSPISGHRSVSWYQQTPGQGLQFLFEYFSETQRNKGNFPGRFSGRQFSNSRSEMNVSTLELGDSALYLCASDSGIHTGELFFGEGSRLTVL.

The chain is built from TRBV25-1 and TRBJ2-7, with TRBD1 matching 7 bases. Germline-derived CDR1 and CDR2 are MGHDK and SYGVNS. V gave up 7 bases and J gave up 3 bases; unmatched junction bases: 6. CDR3 length: 13 residues. This CDR3 reads CASTSWTGYEQYF. As DNA, the CDR3 is TGTGCCAGCACTTCCTGGACAGGCTACGAGCAGTACTTC.

J is TRBJ2-7 and V is TRBV7-9; tentative D call: TRBD1 (5 bases). In germline, CDR1 is SEHNR, CDR2 FQNEAQ (reference sequence). The CDR3 has 12 amino acids. The V end lost 5 bases, the J end lost 7 bases, and 12 bases lay between the germline ends. CDR3 region: CASSATASEQYF. In DNA, the CDR3 is TGTGCCAGCAGCGCGACAGCGTCGGAGCAGTACTTC.

V usage is TRBV28 and J usage is TRBJ2-7; a possible D gene is TRBD1 (6 bases). This CDR3 is 13 amino acids long. Per germline, CDR1 MDHEN and CDR2 SYDVKM. Trimming stripped 5 bases from V and 6 bases from J, with 14 bases between. CDR3 amino acids: CASSPDRACEQYF. The CDR3 DNA follows: TGTGCCAGCAGTCCGGACAGAGCCTGCGAGCAGTACTTC.

This chain uses TRBV7-2 with TRBJ2-7; the D gene is possibly TRBD1 (5 bases). Germline V gene lookup returns CDR1 SGHTA and CDR2 FQGNSA. The germline V and J ends were trimmed by 4 bases and 2 bases, with 15 bases remaining between them. The CDR3 totals 15 residues. DNA for the CDR3: TGTGCCAGCAGCTCCCAGGGCCAAGGCGCCTACGAGCAGTACTTC. It specifies CASSSQGQGAYEQYF.

The chain uses TRBV27 and TRBJ2-7; 7 positions match TRBD2. The CDR3 loop spans 14 amino acids. CDR1 and CDR2 (germline): MNHEY, SMNVEV (reference sequence). The ends lost 8 bases at V and 2 bases at J; junction bases unmatched: 9. The CDR3 nucleotides read TGTGCCAGCTCCCCCGTGAGCGGGACCTACGAGCAGTACTTC. It codes for CASSPVSGTYEQYF.

The J gene is TRBJ2-5, the V gene TRBV4-1, with 12 bases matching TRBD2. In germline, CDR1 is MGHRA, CDR2 YSYEKL. This CDR3 contains 15 residues. V lost 4 bases and J lost 5; bases outside the gene matches: 5. CDR3 sequence: CASSPTSGSVETQYF. The CDR3 bases are TGCGCCAGCAGCCCGACTAGCGGGAGCGTGGAGACCCAGTACTTC.

In this sample, this clone turned up once. This chain joins TRBV5-5 and TRBJ1-4, with D tentatively TRBD1 (6 bases). The CDR3 has 13 residues. CDR1 and CDR2 from the germline V gene are SGHKS and YYEKEE (reference sequence). The V and J ends lost 2 bases and 8 bases respectively, with 10 bases between them. CDR3 bases: TGTGCCAGCAGCTTTCGGGGGGCGGAAAAACTGTTTTTT. It is translated as CASSFRGAEKLFF.

Of note for this clone: A read error may produce the germline difference seen at one junction end. V usage is TRBV28 and J usage is TRBJ1-1, with D maybe TRBD1 (6 bases). CDR3 length: 13 amino acids. Per the germline V gene, CDR1 is MDHEN and CDR2 is SYDVKM. This CDR3 is CASTEVERGNGIF. The CDR3 nucleotides are TGTGCCAGCACCGAAGTCGAGAGGGGGAACGGGATCTTT.

This clone was seen a handful of times. V gene TRBV4-3 combines with J gene TRBJ1-5; weak D call: TRBD1 (6 bases). V was clipped by 4 bases and J by 1 base, with 14 bases between them. Germline V gene sequence: CDR1 LGHNA, CDR2 YSLEER. This CDR3 spans 16 amino acids. The DNA for the CDR3 is TGCGCCAGCAGCCTTACAGGGCGAGGGAGCAATCAGCCCCAGCATTTT. As protein: CASSLTGRGSNQPQHF.

This clone was seen only once. The chain has TRBV4-3 and TRBJ2-3; 8 bases align to TRBD2. The CDR3 has 18 amino acids. Trimming took 0 bases from V and 0 from J; bases not matched to a gene: 8. Per the germline V gene, CDR1 is LGHNA and CDR2 is YSLEER. CDR3 sequence reads: CASSQETAGGPSTDTQYF. The CDR3 nucleotides read TGCGCCAGCAGCCAAGAGACGGCGGGGGGCCCTAGCACAGATACGCAGTATTTT.

The chain carries TRBV7-8 and TRBJ2-1, with no clear D. The CDR3 consists of 12 residues. Germline V gene sequence: CDR1 SGHVS, CDR2 FQNEAQ. Trimming took off 2 bases at V and 7 bases at J, with 6 bases between the two ends. The CDR3 loop reads CASSLNGNEQFF. CDR3 bases: TGTGCCAGCAGCTTAAACGGGAATGAGCAGTTCTTC.

This clone has more than one count but fewer than ten. The gene calls are TRBV19 and TRBJ2-7; TRBD1 is a possible D gene (6 bases). The CDR3 contains 13 residues. V was clipped by 7 bases and J by 3 bases, with 13 bases between them. The germline gives CDR1 LNHDA, CDR2 SQIVND (reference sequence). CDR3 sequence (DNA): TGTGCCAGTACCTCAGGGGTCCTCTACGAGCAGTACTTC. It encodes CASTSGVLYEQYF.

The rearrangement joins TRBV7-9 to TRBJ2-1; D is possibly TRBD2 (5 bases). From germline, CDR1 is SEHNR and CDR2 FQNEAQ (reference sequence). The length of the CDR3 is 15 residues. Trimming cost V 5 bases and J 4 bases, with 15 bases left between them. CDR3 coding DNA: TGTGCCAGCAGCCAGCAGAGCGGAGCTTACAATGAGCAGTTCTTC. It is translated as CASSQQSGAYNEQFF.